A single sample is the source of the 28 T cell receptor beta chains below, sequenced in a study of cytomegalovirus exposure and HLA in healthy donors. PCR used 60 Vbeta primers and 13 Jbeta primers. Data came from immunoSEQ multiplex PCR; TCRdb stores just in-frame clones and leaves some out. This table has 100,000 to 150,000 clones, roughly 80% appearing once. Sequences were obtained from PBMCs. The receptor set was obtained from a middle-aged man in good health and CMV-seronegative.

The chain employs TRBV11-3 and TRBJ2-7, with 7 nucleotides matching TRBD2. The CDR3 spans 14 residues. Germline V gene data show CDR1 as SGHNT and CDR2 as YENEEA. V lost 5 bases and J lost 1; bases outside the gene matches: 5. Here the CDR3 DNA reads TGTGCCAGCAGCCCCCGGGGGGATTCCTACGAGCAGTACTTC. It yields the protein CASSPRGDSYEQYF. The whole variable domain, remainder taken from reference TRBV11-3 and TRBJ2-7, is EAGVVQSPRYKIIEKKQPVAFWCNPISGHNTLYWYLQNLGQGPELLIRYENEEAVDDSQLPKDRFSAERLKGVDSTLKIQPAELGDSAVYLCASSPRGDSYEQYFGPGTRLTVT.

This clone was recorded a few times. V is TRBV2 and J is TRBJ1-4; no definite D call. This CDR3 has 15 residues. CDR1 and CDR2 (germline): SNHLY, FYNNEI. Trimming removed 8 bases from V and 0 bases from J, with 13 bases in between. CDR3 DNA: TGTGCCAGCGTGGAGTTCCCCGCAACTAATGAAAAACTGTTTTTT. Translating it yields CASVEFPATNEKLFF.

The chain couples TRBV28 to TRBJ2-1, with D possibly being TRBD2 (5 bases). CDR1 and CDR2 (germline): MDHEN, SYDVKM. The V gene lost 4 bases and the J gene lost 0 bases, with 10 bases spanning the gap. CDR3 length: 15 residues. CDR3 region: CASSSGVSSYNEQFF. The DNA of the CDR3 is TGTGCCAGCAGTTCCGGGGTTAGCTCCTACAATGAGCAGTTCTTC. The variable domain in full, completed from reference TRBV28 and TRBJ2-1, reads DVKVTQSSRYLVKRTGEKVFLECVQDMDHENMFWYRQDPGLGLRLIYFSYDVKMKEKGDIPEGYSVSREKKERFSLILESASTNQTSMYLCASSSGVSSYNEQFFGPGTRLTVL.

CDR3 sequence: CASTRSDSNQPQHF. As DNA, the CDR3 is TGTGCCAGCACACGTTCAGATAGCAATCAGCCCCAGCATTTT. The rearrangement uses TRBV5-8 and TRBJ1-5; D call uncertain. This CDR3 is 14 amino acids long. The V gene lost 6 bases and the J gene lost 0 bases, with 10 bases spanning the gap. Germline CDR1 SGHTS, CDR2 YDEGEE.

The chain links TRBV27 to TRBJ1-6; D uncertain. Germline V lookup: CDR1 MNHEY, CDR2 SMNVEV (reference sequence). V lost 1 base and J lost 7, with 11 bases in between. The CDR3 spans 15 residues. The CDR3 loop reads CASSLLSSPNSPLHF. CDR3 in DNA: TGTGCCAGCAGTTTATTATCCAGTCCAAATTCACCCCTCCACTTT.

V and J are TRBV4-2 and TRBJ2-3; D not certain. The ends were cut back, 0 bases at V and 1 base at J, with 5 bases in the middle. The CDR3 is 14 amino acids. Germline V gene data show CDR1 as LGHNA and CDR2 as YNFKEQ. CDR3 DNA: TGTGCCAGCAGCCAAGATGCGCGCACAGATACGCAGTATTTT. Its protein is CASSQDARTDTQYF.

Only a few counts were recorded for this clone. V and J are TRBV4-1 and TRBJ2-1, with TRBD2 matching 7 bases. V gave up 4 bases and J gave up 6 bases; unmatched junction bases: 9. The CDR3 has 15 amino acids. Germline lookup yields CDR1 MGHRA and CDR2 YSYEKL. The CDR3 region is CASSPLGGGVNEQFF. DNA for the CDR3: TGCGCCAGCAGCCCACTTGGGGGAGGGGTCAATGAGCAGTTCTTC.

The rearrangement joins TRBV7-9 to TRBJ2-5; 11 nucleotides align to TRBD2. Losses at the gene ends were 5 bases for V and 4 bases for J; bases not matched to a gene: 6. The CDR3 is made up of 15 amino acids. Germline-derived CDR1 and CDR2 are SEHNR and FQNEAQ (reference sequence). The CDR3 sequence is CASSLSGGATETQYF. Written as DNA, the CDR3 is TGTGCCAGCAGCCTTAGCGGGGGGGCCACAGAGACCCAGTACTTC.

Here the CDR3 DNA reads TGTGCCAGCAGCTCTCGGGGGGCTGGAGATACGCAGTATTTT. The encoded protein is CASSSRGAGDTQYF. The V call is TRBV5-4, the J call TRBJ2-3; tentatively, D is TRBD2 (7 bases). The CDR3 is made up of 14 amino acids. Between the trimmed V and J ends, which lost 3 bases and 5 bases, there was a span of 13 bases. Germline V gene sequence: CDR1 SGHNT, CDR2 YYREEE (reference sequence).

J is TRBJ2-7 and V is TRBV12-2; the table's TRBD1 call for D was not verified on the DNA. TRBV12-2 is a recognized pseudogene. The CDR3 runs to 18 residues. DNA of the CDR3: TGTGCAAGTCGCTTAGCGCTGGGGAGGGACAGGGTATTCTGCGAGCAGTACTTC. Its protein is CASRLALGRDRVFCEQYF.

The chain uses TRBV6-5 and TRBJ2-2; D is possibly TRBD2 (5 bases). CDR1 and CDR2 from the germline V gene are MNHEY and SVGAGI. CDR3 length: 15 amino acids. V was trimmed by 6 bases and J by 5 bases, leaving 16 bases between them. CDR3 loop: CASRNRGRGTGELFF. The CDR3 nucleotides read TGTGCCAGCAGGAATAGAGGTCGAGGGACCGGGGAGCTGTTTTTT.

The gene calls are TRBV6-6 and TRBJ2-1; D gene ambiguous. The germline V and J ends were trimmed by 0 bases and 12 bases, with 12 bases remaining between them. Germline CDR1 is MNHNY and CDR2 is SVGAGI (reference sequence). This CDR3 comprises 13 residues. CDR3 nucleotides: TGTGCCAGCAGTTACTCTCTGGAGTTTGGGCAGTTCTTC. It encodes CASSYSLEFGQFF.

This sequence joins TRBV30 and TRBJ2-3, with D hard to call. Looked up from germline, CDR1 is GTSNPN and CDR2 is SVGIG (reference sequence). Trimming removed 3 bases from V and 7 bases from J, with 5 bases in between. This CDR3 is built from 10 residues. In nucleotides, the CDR3 is TGTGCCTGGAGGTCGTATACGCAGTATTTT. It codes for CAWRSYTQYF.

This chain uses TRBV2 with TRBJ1-2; D is perhaps TRBD1 (5 bases). The CDR3 consists of 13 residues. Trimming removed 7 bases from V and 7 bases from J, with 16 bases in between. Germline lookup yields CDR1 SNHLY and CDR2 FYNNEI. The CDR3 DNA is TGTGCCAGCACTGGGCCCGGGGGAGGTGGCTACACCTTC. Protein product: CASTGPGGGGYTF.

This clone has more than one count but fewer than ten. The chain couples TRBV14 to TRBJ1-3; D remains ambiguous. V was cut by 3 bases and J by 1 base, with 13 bases left in between. The CDR3 totals 16 residues. The V gene's germline CDR1 is SGHDN and CDR2 FVKESK. This CDR3 reads CASSHRGTSSGNTIYF. In nucleotides, the CDR3 is TGTGCCAGCAGCCACAGAGGAACTTCATCTGGAAACACCATATATTTT.

This chain links TRBV5-4 with TRBJ2-5; D not certain. V was trimmed by 2 bases and J by 0 bases, leaving 8 bases between them. The CDR3 is made up of 14 amino acids. CDR1 SGHNT and CDR2 YYREEE come from the germline V gene (reference sequence). This CDR3 reads CASSFEINQETQYF. The CDR3 DNA sequence: TGTGCCAGCAGCTTTGAGATTAACCAAGAGACCCAGTACTTC.

The table lists this clone with a count of one. The genes are TRBV27 and TRBJ2-7; TRBD2 matches at 9 bases. V lost 5 bases and J lost 2; bases outside the gene matches: 10. Germline V gives CDR1 MNHEY, CDR2 SMNVEV (reference sequence). The CDR3 loop spans 16 amino acids. The chain's CDR3 is CASSPQLAGNTYEQYF. CDR3 coding DNA: TGTGCCAGCAGTCCCCAACTAGCGGGCAATACCTACGAGCAGTACTTC.

This clone occurred a few times. Here the CDR3 DNA reads TGTGCCAGCAGCTTAGCAGGAGTGCGTGAGCAGTTCTTC. This sequence encodes CASSLAGVREQFF. This chain links TRBV7-2 with TRBJ2-1; D uncertain. The germline CDR1 and CDR2 sequences are SGHTA and FQGNSA. CDR3 length equals 13 residues. V lost 0 bases and J lost 9, with 9 bases in between.

The chain uses TRBV10-1 and TRBJ2-3; 7 bases are a match to TRBD2. The CDR3 loop spans 15 amino acids. V lost 3 bases, J lost 3 bases, and 6 bases stayed unmatched. Germline V lookup: CDR1 WNHNN, CDR2 SYGVQD (reference sequence). CDR3 nucleotide sequence: TGCGCCAGCAGTGATTCCTACGGGAGGACAGATACGCAGTATTTT. This sequence encodes CASSDSYGRTDTQYF.

The rearrangement joins TRBV2 to TRBJ2-1, with TRBD2 matching over 7 bases. The V gene end was trimmed by 6 bases and the J gene end by 0 bases; junction bases not matched to a gene: 8. This CDR3 region has 16 residues. Germline V gene sequence: CDR1 SNHLY, CDR2 FYNNEI. The CDR3: CASRVSGSSSYNEQFF. In DNA, the CDR3 is TGTGCCAGCAGGGTTAGCGGGTCTAGCTCCTACAATGAGCAGTTCTTC.

A single count supports this clone. The identical CDR3 is also encoded by other nucleotide sequences in the sample. The chain combines TRBV5-1 with TRBJ1-2; a weak D match, TRBD1 (6 bases). The CDR3 length is 13 residues. CDR1 is SGHRS, CDR2 YFSETQ, per germline. The V and J ends lost 0 bases and 3 bases respectively, with 6 bases between them. CDR3 sequence (DNA): TGCGCCAGCAGCTTGGGACAGGACTATGGCTACACCTTC. Encoded protein: CASSLGQDYGYTF.

This clone has just a few counts. The J gene is TRBJ1-5, the V gene TRBV7-2, with D maybe TRBD1 (6 bases). This CDR3 is built from 14 residues. Germline lookup yields CDR1 SGHTA and CDR2 FQGNSA. The V gene lost 4 bases and the J gene lost 3 bases, with 10 bases spanning the gap. The chain's CDR3 is CASSSTGSNQPQHF. In DNA, the CDR3 is TGTGCCAGCAGCTCGACAGGTTCCAATCAGCCCCAGCATTTT.

This chain joins TRBV28 and TRBJ2-7, with 13 bases that match TRBD2. Trimming at V came to 8 bases and at J to 4 bases, leaving 2 bases not matched to a gene. The germline V gene encodes CDR1 MDHEN and CDR2 SYDVKM. The CDR3 totals 13 residues. DNA for the CDR3: TGTGCCAGCGGGACTAGCGGGATGTACGAGCAGTACTTC. It translates to CASGTSGMYEQYF.

The chain employs TRBV6-1 and TRBJ1-1; 8 nucleotides line up with TRBD1. Germline V gene data show CDR1 as MNHNS and CDR2 as SASEGT. The trim removed 4 bases at V and 7 bases at J, leaving 11 bases unmatched. The CDR3 is made up of 15 amino acids. CDR3 in amino acids: CASSGRFGQGGEAFF. DNA of the CDR3: TGTGCCAGCAGTGGCCGTTTCGGACAGGGCGGTGAAGCTTTCTTT.

This sequence joins TRBV6-1 and TRBJ1-5; D remains ambiguous. V was trimmed by 3 bases and J by 1 base, leaving 10 bases between them. The V gene's germline CDR1 is MNHNS and CDR2 SASEGT. The CDR3 has 15 residues. In DNA, the CDR3 is TGTGCCAGCAGTGATGAGGGCCGGAGCAATCAGCCCCAGCATTTT. It yields the protein CASSDEGRSNQPQHF.

The chain combines TRBV9 with TRBJ1-5; weak D call: TRBD1 (5 bases). Germline loops: CDR1 SGDLS, CDR2 YYNGEE. Trimming took off 0 bases at V and 5 bases at J, with 9 bases between the two ends. CDR3 length equals 14 residues. CDR3 nucleotides: TGTGCCAGCAGCGTAGGCACAGGCGATCAGCCCCAGCATTTT. As protein: CASSVGTGDQPQHF.

The genes are TRBV7-7 and TRBJ2-5, with D tentatively TRBD2 (5 bases). The CDR3 contains 13 residues. The germline CDR1 and CDR2 sequences are SSHAT and FNYEAQ (reference sequence). Trimming removed 3 bases at V and 3 bases at J, with 8 bases between. DNA for the CDR3: TGTGCCAGCAGCTTCCTCGGGGAAGAGACCCAGTACTTC. Protein sequence: CASSFLGEETQYF.

The chain uses TRBV19 and TRBJ2-1, with a tentative D call TRBD2 (6 bases). The CDR3 spans 15 residues. The germline gives CDR1 LNHDA, CDR2 SQIVND (reference sequence). Between the trimmed V and J ends, which lost 6 bases and 4 bases, there was a span of 16 bases. This chain's CDR3 is CASRTHGGGYNEQFF. The CDR3 bases are TGTGCCAGTAGGACGCACGGTGGGGGGTACAATGAGCAGTTCTTC.